This T cell receptor beta chain is from a study of T-cell reconstitution after alpha-beta-depleted transplantation in children. This clonotype appeared a few times. The antigen is not known. Study-wide points: Reportedly, roughly two months post-transplant, alpha-beta T cells arose from several hundred expanded graft clones.

CDR3 size: 14 residues. V was cut by 9 bases and J by 4 bases, with 15 bases left in between. The germline V gene has CDR1 KGHDR and CDR2 SFDVKD. Unique molecular identifiers were used in preparing the TCRbeta library. MiXCR, applied by TCRdb to the PCR reads, yields one record per CDR3 protein. In the table there are fewer than 550,000 distinct CDR3 sequences, over 9.5% of which are singletons. The chain uses TRBV24-1 and TRBJ2-1, with D perhaps TRBD1 (6 bases). The sample in question was PBMCs, mostly from graft donor cells, obtained 180 days after TCRalphabeta/CD19-depleted stem cell transplant. The receptor's source is a female patient between 2 and 15 years old who had a stem cell transplant for aplastic anemia, so the T cells may come from the graft donor. As DNA, the CDR3 is TGTGCCACCGCCGGGACAAGGAATTACAATGAGCAGTTCTTC. Protein sequence: CATAGTRNYNEQFF.